This T cell receptor (beta chain) derives from a study of blood T cell repertoires in COVID-19. Overall study context: From the United States, Italy and Spain came samples of acute and convalescent COVID-19. Sample material is recorded as cDNA or gDNA derived from T cells, B-cell-depleted T cells, or PBMCs.

Germline-derived CDR1 and CDR2 are MNHEY and SMNVEV (reference sequence). Trimming at V came to 5 bases and at J to 6 bases, leaving 13 bases not matched to a gene. This CDR3 comprises 19 residues. Profiled with immunoSEQ multiplex PCR; TCRdb holds only in-frame clones, not every one. The sample shows 250,000 to 350,000 clones, 87% of them seen only once. The TCR was taken from a man between 18 and 29 years old with active or convalescent COVID-19. This chain uses TRBV27 with TRBJ2-1; 16 nucleotides match TRBD2. Specimen: peripheral blood. DNA of the CDR3: TGTGCCAGCAGTCGCCCGGGACTAGCGGGGGGGCCGAGACGCAATGAGCAGTTCTTC. As protein: CASSRPGLAGGPRRNEQFF.